This T cell receptor beta chain emerged from a study of CD8 T cells in ankylosing spondylitis. Study-wide findings and caveats: Seven to nine highly homologous variants formed a TCR beta motif that appeared characteristic of ankylosing spondylitis blood.

With molecular barcodes, quantitative 5'-RACE was used to make the TCR beta libraries. TCRdb reanalysed the 5' RACE reads using MiXCR and keeps one entry per CDR3 protein. Among approximately 110,000 distinct CDR3 sequences listed, about 25% were seen once. There are 15 residues in the CDR3. Per germline, CDR1 SGHRS and CDR2 YFSETQ. Trimming shortened V by 4 bases and J by 0 bases, and 10 bases separated the two germline ends. This clonotype turned up a few times. Its specificity is not known. The chain carries TRBV5-1 and TRBJ1-4; D is uncertain. What was sequenced was synovial fluid, either unsorted or a sorted T cell fraction (not recorded which). This clonotype was obtained from a male donor with ankylosing spondylitis. The CDR3 region is CASSEDGATNEKLFF. DNA of the CDR3: TGCGCCAGCAGCGAGGACGGAGCAACTAATGAAAAACTGTTTTTT.